The subject of this entry is one T cell receptor beta chain. No antigen is known for it. This record comes from a study of shared clonotypes between healthy human individuals. Study-wide context: Per-donor plates numbered three CD4 naive, three CD4 memory, two CD8 naive and one CD8 memory.

Terminally differentiated effector memory CD45RA+ cells were left out of the naive CD8 fraction, which was CD45RO-negative and positively selected for CCR7. Donors were healthy HIV-negative adults without recent acute infections or vaccinations. This CDR3 contains 18 residues. Germline CDR1 GTSNPN, CDR2 SVGIG (reference sequence). With 0 bases removed from V and 1 base from J, the gap between germline ends came to 21 bases. The study, taken as a whole, reports: Naive CD4 clonotypes overlapped across a handful of donors at roughly 5.1%.

This table comes from immunoSEQ multiplex PCR, and its TCRdb copy is limited to in-frame clones, with some not included. The sample consists of roughly 2 million clones, just under 95% of them appearing once. Sequencing was performed on naive CD8+ T cells sorted from blood. The V gene is TRBV30, the J gene TRBJ1-1; D gene uncertain. This TCR came from a man younger than 35 in good health. The DNA for the CDR3 is TGTGCCTGGAGTGTAATGGAATACGGGGAAAGCTGGAACACTGAAGCTTTCTTT. This gives the protein CAWSVMEYGESWNTEAFF.